The 17 T cell receptor beta chains below were found in one sample sequenced in a study of T cell responses to AZD1222 COVID-19 vaccine. Data came from immunoSEQ multiplex PCR; TCRdb stores just in-frame clones and leaves some out. The profile shows 95,000 to 150,000 clones, roughly 84% of them singletons. The sequences come from peripheral blood, collected on day 0 of AZD1222 vaccination. The origin of the receptors is an adult in good health.

This chain links TRBV6-5 with TRBJ1-1; D possibly corresponds to TRBD1 (6 bases). V lost 5 bases and J lost 5, with 12 bases in between. CDR3 length: 13 amino acids. Germline CDR1 and CDR2: MNHEY and SVGAGI. The CDR3 bases are TGTGCCAGCAGTCTACAGGGATGGACTGAAGCTTTCTTT. Protein product: CASSLQGWTEAFF.

This rearrangement joins TRBV7-8 to TRBJ1-1; possibly TRBD1 for D (5 bases). There are 16 residues in the CDR3. V lost 8 bases to trimming and J lost 2 bases, with 21 bases between them. Germline assignment: CDR1 SGHVS and CDR2 FQNEAQ. CDR3 nucleotides: TGTGCCAGCTCTACCCGGCGGGGGGGGGTAAACACTGAAGCTTTCTTT. Its translation: CASSTRRGGVNTEAFF.

V usage is TRBV13 and J usage is TRBJ2-2; D is undetermined. This CDR3 has 14 residues. Deletions cut 1 base from V and 8 bases from J, with 11 bases between. The germline CDR1 and CDR2 sequences are PRHDT and FYEKMQ (reference sequence). CDR3 sequence: CASSLASGAGELFF. The DNA of the CDR3 is TGTGCCAGCAGCTTAGCATCGGGCGCGGGGGAGCTGTTTTTT.

This sequence joins TRBV9 and TRBJ2-2, with D possibly TRBD1 on 5 matching bases. The CDR3 runs to 15 residues. Germline CDR1 and CDR2: SGDLS and YYNGEE. V lost 3 bases, J lost 6 bases, and 15 bases lay in between. In DNA, the CDR3 is TGTGCCAGCAGCGGACAAGAAAAGGGGTCCGGGGAGCTGTTTTTT. Its protein product is CASSGQEKGSGELFF.

This rearrangement joins TRBV12-3 or TRBV12-4 to TRBJ2-7; 7 bases line up with TRBD2. V was clipped by 6 bases and J by 4 bases; unmatched bases: 6. CDR3 length equals 13 residues. CDR3 sequence: CASSFGTMYEQYF. CDR3 DNA: TGTGCCAGCAGCTTCGGGACTATGTACGAGCAGTACTTC.

V and J are TRBV30 and TRBJ1-3, with 7 bases lining up with TRBD1. Germline V lookup: CDR1 GTSNPN, CDR2 SVGIG (reference sequence). V was clipped by 3 bases and J by 0 bases; unmatched bases: 5. There are 15 residues in the CDR3. CDR3 nucleotide sequence: TGTGCCTGGAGGGACAGGATGAGCTCTGGAAACACCATATATTTT. Translation: CAWRDRMSSGNTIYF.

This clone was counted only a few times. This chain joins TRBV5-1 and TRBJ1-4, with TRBD1 identical over 7 bases. Germline V gene lookup returns CDR1 SGHRS and CDR2 YFSETQ. V shed 2 bases, J shed 4 bases, and the junction held 5 bases outside the gene matches. CDR3 length: 15 residues. CDR3 in amino acids: CASSLLGQNNEKLFF. CDR3 nucleotides: TGCGCCAGCAGCTTATTGGGACAGAATAATGAAAAACTGTTTTTT. The full variable domain, its missing parts supplied by reference TRBV5-1 and TRBJ1-4, is KAGVTQTPRYLIKTRGQQVTLSCSPISGHRSVSWYQQTPGQGLQFLFEYFSETQRNKGNFPGRFSGRQFSNSRSEMNVSTLELGDSALYLCASSLLGQNNEKLFFGSGTQLSVL.

The V call is TRBV10-2, the J call TRBJ2-1, with 8 bases matching TRBD2. The length of the CDR3 is 15 residues. With V trimmed by 2 bases and J by 8 bases, 8 bases remained unmatched. The germline V gene encodes CDR1 WSHSY and CDR2 SAAADI. In nucleotides, the CDR3 is TGCGCCAGCAGTGAGCCTTTAGCGGGGATCTATGAGCAGTTCTTC. Translation: CASSEPLAGIYEQFF.

V gene TRBV6-5 combines with J gene TRBJ2-3; the D call may be TRBD1 or TRBD2 (5 bases each). Trimming removed 5 bases from V and 5 bases from J, with 17 bases in between. Per the germline V gene, CDR1 is MNHEY and CDR2 is SVGAGI. The CDR3 runs 15 residues. DNA of the CDR3: TGTGCCAGCAGTCGCTTTTTGGGGGAGAGAGATACGCAGTATTTT. Its translation: CASSRFLGERDTQYF.

The V and J genes are TRBV7-9 and TRBJ1-3; weak D call: TRBD1 (5 bases). The V gene's germline CDR1 is SEHNR and CDR2 FQNEAQ (reference sequence). The CDR3 totals 15 residues. V shed 2 bases and J shed 0 bases, with 8 bases lying between them. The CDR3: CASSLTGYSGNTIYF. CDR3 DNA: TGTGCCAGCAGCTTAACAGGATACTCTGGAAACACCATATATTTT.

The V and J genes are TRBV20-1 and TRBJ1-2; no firm D call. CDR3 length equals 11 residues. V lost 3 bases and J lost 5, with 7 bases in between. Per the germline V gene, CDR1 is DFQATT and CDR2 is SNEGSKA (reference sequence). In DNA, the CDR3 is TGCAGTGCTAGTAGTCAATATGGCTACACCTTC. It translates to CSASSQYGYTF.

This chain connects TRBV5-1 to TRBJ1-3; D ambiguous. Trimming left V 4 bases short and J 0 bases short, with 14 bases between. This CDR3 contains 16 residues. Germline assignment: CDR1 SGHRS and CDR2 YFSETQ. The CDR3 coding sequence is TGCGCCAGCAGCACCGGACCACCCGACTCTGGAAACACCATATATTTT. Its protein product is CASSTGPPDSGNTIYF.

V usage is TRBV18 and J usage is TRBJ1-2; D possibly corresponds to TRBD1 (5 bases). CDR1 and CDR2 (germline): KGHSH, LQKENI. The V gene lost 3 bases and the J gene lost 3 bases, with 14 bases spanning the gap. The CDR3 extends over 15 amino acids. Here the CDR3 DNA reads TGTGCCAGCTCACCTAACCGAGGGGTAGACTATGGCTACACCTTC. It codes for CASSPNRGVDYGYTF.

This clone appeared once. The J gene is TRBJ1-1, the V gene TRBV7-9; a possible D gene is TRBD1 (6 bases). CDR1 and CDR2 (germline): SEHNR, FQNEAQ (reference sequence). The CDR3 totals 12 residues. Trimming removed 6 bases at V and 8 bases at J, with 13 bases between. The CDR3 is CASRDSVGEAFF. CDR3 sequence (DNA): TGTGCCAGCAGGGACAGCGTCGGAGAAGCTTTCTTT.

The chain links TRBV19 to TRBJ1-2, with 7 bases fitting TRBD1. The CDR3 has 15 residues. V shed 4 bases, J shed 4 bases, and the junction held 9 bases outside the gene matches. Germline V lookup: CDR1 LNHDA, CDR2 SQIVND (reference sequence). The CDR3 region is CASSRGGDSFYGYTF. The DNA of the CDR3 is TGTGCCAGTAGTAGAGGAGGGGACAGTTTCTATGGCTACACCTTC.

The chain couples TRBV9 to TRBJ2-3, with D unresolved. The germline V and J ends were trimmed by 6 bases and 1 base, with 12 bases remaining between them. The germline V gene has CDR1 SGDLS and CDR2 YYNGEE. This CDR3 comprises 14 residues. Here the CDR3 DNA reads TGTGCCAGCACCGGACCCTCGCGCACAGATACGCAGTATTTT. Translating gives CASTGPSRTDTQYF.

This clone was seen once. The rearrangement joins TRBV5-1 to TRBJ2-3, with TRBD2 matching over 9 bases. Germline CDR1 and CDR2: SGHRS and YFSETQ. The ends lost 4 bases at V and 4 bases at J; junction bases unmatched: 4. CDR3 size: 14 residues. The DNA of the CDR3 is TGCGCCAGCAGCAATGGACTAGCGTCAGATACGCAGTATTTT. Translated, it gives CASSNGLASDTQYF.